This T cell receptor beta chain appears in the sequencing data of a study of OX40 agonist ivuxolimab in advanced cancers. Study summary: Three patients had partial responses: one hepatocellular carcinoma, two cutaneous melanoma.

The repertoire was sequenced with immunoSEQ multiplex PCR; TCRdb's copy has only in-frame clones and lacks some. The sample carries around 52,000 clones, 83% recorded once. The receptor's source is an adult with an advanced solid tumor such as melanoma, head and neck, liver or kidney cancer. This specimen consisted of CD4+ or CD8+ T cells sorted from blood, obtained in a trial of the OX40 agonist ivuxolimab.

CDR3 DNA: TGTGCCAGTAGTATAGCTTCCAGGGGTGAAGCTTTCTTT. Its protein product is CASSIASRGEAFF. This chain uses TRBV19 with TRBJ1-1, with D perhaps TRBD1 (6 bases). The CDR3 runs 13 residues. Trimming left V 1 base short and J 7 bases short, with 10 bases between. The germline gives CDR1 LNHDA, CDR2 SQIVND (reference sequence). Together with reference TRBV19 and TRBJ1-1, the CDR3 gives the full variable domain: DGGITQSPKYLFRKEGQNVTLSCEQNLNHDAMYWYRQDPGQGLRLIYYSQIVNDFQKGDIAEGYSVSREKKESFPLTVTSAQKNPTAFYLCASSIASRGEAFFGQGTRLTVV.